The 5 T cell receptor beta chains listed next were all sequenced from one sample in a study of blood T cell repertoires in COVID-19 (TCRdb year 2020). Library creation used the immunoSEQ multiplex PCR assay. Sourced from immuneACCESS, this table was stored by TCRdb with only in-frame sequences that have V and J called. A share of the clones is absent; for the studies checked, an unresolved V gene accounts for under half, and the remainder has no known explanation. The sample contains some 130,000 clones, more than 75% of them found a single time. Approximately 9.9% of the sample rests with the top ten. The sequencing input was peripheral blood. The receptors come from a man aged 60 to 69 who had recovered from COVID-19.

The V gene is TRBV11-1, the J gene TRBJ2-1; 9 positions agree with TRBD2. The ends lost 5 bases at V and 8 bases at J; junction bases unmatched: 10. This CDR3 spans 15 amino acids. From germline, CDR1 is SGHAT and CDR2 FQDESV (reference sequence). The CDR3 sequence: CASSPRGGKRYEQFF. CDR3 bases: TGTGCCAGCAGCCCGCGGGGGGGCAAACGCTATGAGCAGTTCTTC.

The gene calls are TRBV5-6 and TRBJ1-2; possible D gene TRBD1, 6 bases. CDR1 is SGHDT, CDR2 YYEEEE, per germline. The V end was cut by 0 bases, the J end by 4 bases, with 10 bases between. The CDR3 sequence is 14 residues long. The CDR3 bases are TGTGCCAGCAGCTTGGGCAGGGGAGCCTATGGCTACACCTTC. Protein product: CASSLGRGAYGYTF.

The chain combines TRBV30 with TRBJ1-2; D remains unclear. The germline V gene has CDR1 GTSNPN and CDR2 SVGIG (reference sequence). CDR3 length: 12 amino acids. Trimming removed 4 bases at V and 4 bases at J, with 10 bases between. The CDR3 loop is CAWTPQIYGYTF. As DNA, the CDR3 is TGTGCCTGGACCCCACAAATCTATGGCTACACCTTC.

This clone was counted once. V and J are TRBV14 and TRBJ2-3; 9 bases line up with TRBD2. V was pared by 0 bases and J by 1 base, with 5 bases of the junction left unmatched. Germline V lookup: CDR1 SGHDN, CDR2 FVKESK. The CDR3 has 17 amino acids. The DNA of the CDR3 is TGTGCCAGCAGCCAAGATGTGAGACTAGCGGGCACAGATACGCAGTATTTT. Its protein is CASSQDVRLAGTDTQYF.

The chain uses TRBV19 and TRBJ1-4; D not certain. Germline CDR1 reads LNHDA; CDR2 reads SQIVND (reference sequence). V lost 5 bases and J 0 bases, leaving 13 bases between the germline ends. The CDR3 is made up of 16 amino acids. The CDR3 DNA sequence: TGTGCCAGTAGTCTCGGAGTGCTAGCAACTAATGAAAAACTGTTTTTT. This translates into CASSLGVLATNEKLFF.